One sample yielded the 10 T cell receptor beta chains listed below, sequenced in a study of identical twins. TCRdb analysed the 5' RACE reads with MiXCR anew, one entry per CDR3 protein. The sample lists some 500,000 distinct CDR3 sequences; 14% were seen once. The same data also went into a second study, on yellow fever vaccine responses in identical twins.

The sample consisted of CD4+ T cells sorted from blood. The receptors here all came from a woman younger than 30 in good health.

J is TRBJ2-7 and V is TRBV6-5; D is undetermined. The ends were cut back, 0 bases at V and 3 bases at J, with 9 bases in the middle. This CDR3 has 14 residues. The germline V gene has CDR1 MNHEY and CDR2 SVGAGI. Here the CDR3 reads CASSYSFSDYEQYF. The CDR3 DNA reads TGTGCCAGCAGTTACTCGTTTTCAGACTACGAGCAGTACTTC.

This clonotype was recorded a few times. The chain combines TRBV7-8 with TRBJ2-4, with 9 bases matching TRBD2. After removal of 1 base from V and 0 bases from J, the junction contained 7 bases not matched to a gene. The CDR3 loop spans 18 amino acids. Germline V CDR1 and CDR2: SGHVS, FQNEAQ. CDR3 in amino acids: CASSLGLAGDLAKNIQYF. CDR3 nucleotides: TGTGCCAGCAGCTTAGGCTTAGCGGGAGACCTAGCCAAAAACATTCAGTACTTC.

This clonotype occurred a few times. The CDR3 sequence is CASSYRGEPVETQYF. In nucleotides, the CDR3 is TGTGCCAGCAGCTACCGGGGCGAACCCGTGGAGACCCAGTACTTC. The J gene is TRBJ2-5, the V gene TRBV7-9; TRBD1 or TRBD2 may be the D gene (5 bases each). With 4 bases removed from V and 5 bases from J, the gap between germline ends came to 17 bases. Germline V gives CDR1 SEHNR, CDR2 FQNEAQ (reference sequence). The CDR3 is 15 residues long.

The chain has TRBV30 and TRBJ2-1; D might be TRBD1 (6 bases). This CDR3 is built from 11 residues. Trimming removed 5 bases from V and 5 bases from J, with 7 bases in between. Germline CDR1 and CDR2: GTSNPN and SVGIG (reference sequence). The CDR3 nucleotides are TGTGCCTGGCGACAGGACAATGAGCAGTTCTTC. It translates to CAWRQDNEQFF.

The CDR3 DNA sequence: TGTGCCAGCAGTGATTCGCTGACAGGAGTCACAGATACGCAGTATTTT. It encodes CASSDSLTGVTDTQYF. The rearrangement uses TRBV2 and TRBJ2-3; D might be TRBD1 (6 bases). The V end lost 3 bases, the J end lost 2 bases, and 15 bases lay between the germline ends. The germline gives CDR1 SNHLY, CDR2 FYNNEI. The CDR3 covers 16 residues.

The chain carries TRBV6-2 or TRBV6-3 and TRBJ2-3; perhaps D is TRBD1 or TRBD2 (5 bases each). V gave up 8 bases and J gave up 6 bases, with 18 bases separating them. From germline, CDR1 is MNHEY and CDR2 SVGEGT. The CDR3 contains 14 residues. CDR3 sequence (DNA): TGTGCCAGCGGGGGACGGGAAACCGGCGATACGCAGTATTTT. Encoded protein: CASGGRETGDTQYF.

This clonotype was detected ten times or more. CDR3: CATSGDRGLDEQFF. Written as DNA, the CDR3 is TGTGCCACCAGTGGGGACAGGGGGCTGGATGAGCAGTTCTTC. The chain combines TRBV24-1 with TRBJ2-1, with 12 bases aligning to TRBD1. This CDR3 comprises 14 residues. The V gene's germline CDR1 is KGHDR and CDR2 SFDVKD. The J segment lost 8 bases and the V segment lost 5 bases, leaving 3 bases of the junction unmatched.

The chain links TRBV12-3 or TRBV12-4 to TRBJ2-5; D unresolved. V dropped 4 bases and J dropped 10 bases, with 19 bases sitting between them. The CDR3 extends over 14 amino acids. CDR3 DNA sequence: TGTGCCAGCAGTTCTCGAGACTTCGCCAGTATCCAGTACTTC. It is translated as CASSSRDFASIQYF.

Ten or more counts support this clonotype. V and J are TRBV20-1 and TRBJ1-5, with 7 positions matching TRBD1. The CDR3 runs 15 residues. CDR1 is DFQATT and CDR2 is SNEGSKA in the germline V gene (reference sequence). With 0 bases clipped from V and 6 bases from J, the junction kept 8 bases outside the gene matches. The CDR3 sequence: CSARDDDRVSQPQHF. The CDR3 DNA sequence: TGCAGTGCTAGAGATGACGACAGGGTGAGTCAGCCCCAGCATTTT.

This clonotype has just a few counts. V gene TRBV12-3 or TRBV12-4 combines with J gene TRBJ2-5; tentatively, D is TRBD1 (6 bases). The CDR3 consists of 13 residues. Trimming pared 3 bases from V and 6 bases from J, leaving 11 bases between. The CDR3 region has the DNA TGTGCCAGCAGTTTTACCAGGGGTCAGACCCAGTACTTC. Translation gives CASSFTRGQTQYF.